What follows are 20 T cell receptor beta chains derived from one specimen sequenced in a study of Ad26.COV2.S vaccination and SARS-CoV-2 variants. Measured with immunoSEQ multiplex PCR; TCRdb has only the in-frame clones, and not every one. The profile shows 350,000 to 400,000 clones, more than 85% of them singletons. Treatment here: approximately 18 received Ad26.COV2.S at low or high dose, single or two shots; about 5 received placebo; per-sample allocation not given. Following the first vaccine or placebo injection, samples were taken on day 63. The sequences come from peripheral blood, collected in a trial of Ad26.COV2.S vaccine versus placebo. The receptor set was obtained from a person aged 18-65 years who received the Ad26.COV2.S COVID-19 vaccine or a placebo.

The rearrangement uses TRBV7-9 and TRBJ2-3, with D perhaps TRBD2 (6 bases). The CDR3 loop spans 16 amino acids. Germline V lookup: CDR1 SEHNR, CDR2 FQNEAQ (reference sequence). V lost 1 base and J lost 0, with 11 bases in between. DNA for the CDR3: TGTGCCAGCAGCTTAGAGGGAGGCCTTAGCACAGATACGCAGTATTTT. Amino acids: CASSLEGGLSTDTQYF.

The rearrangement links TRBV19 to TRBJ2-2, with 7 bases aligning to TRBD1. Trimming at V came to 3 bases and at J to 4 bases, leaving 2 bases not matched to a gene. CDR1 is LNHDA and CDR2 is SQIVND in the germline V gene (reference sequence). CDR3 size: 14 residues. CDR3 protein: CASSMTGSTGELFF. CDR3 sequence (DNA): TGTGCCAGTAGTATGACAGGGTCCACCGGGGAGCTGTTTTTT.

The CDR3 is CASSPTGQGGSEQYF. The CDR3 DNA is TGTGCCAGCAGTCCCACCGGACAGGGGGGGAGCGAGCAGTACTTC. The V gene is TRBV6-5, the J gene TRBJ2-7; 10 bases map to TRBD1. The ends lost 5 bases at V and 6 bases at J; junction bases unmatched: 10. The germline V gene encodes CDR1 MNHEY and CDR2 SVGAGI. The CDR3 covers 15 residues.

This clone occurred once. The chain joins TRBV21-1 to TRBJ2-5. TRBV21-1 is reported as a pseudogene. This CDR3 contains 14 residues. CDR3 in amino acids: CASSKVGGQETQYF. CDR3 sequence (DNA): TGTGCCAGCAGCAAAGTTGGGGGACAAGAGACCCAGTACTTC.

The CDR3 is CAIWTGGSYEQYF. The CDR3 DNA is TGTGCCATCTGGACAGGGGGCTCCTACGAGCAGTACTTC. The V call is TRBV2, the J call TRBJ2-7; the match to TRBD1 covers 10 bases. V shed 10 bases and J 0 bases; nucleotides not matched to a gene: 3. The CDR3 runs 13 residues. CDR1 SNHLY and CDR2 FYNNEI come from the germline V gene.

The J gene is TRBJ2-7, the V gene TRBV18, with 9 nucleotides matching TRBD1. The V and J ends lost 3 bases and 3 bases, in that order; junction bases with no gene match: 12. Per germline, CDR1 KGHSH and CDR2 LQKENI. The CDR3 loop spans 17 amino acids. Here the CDR3 DNA reads TGTGCCAGCTCACCCGACCTCGCCGGGACAGGGTACTACGAGCAGTACTTC. This translates into CASSPDLAGTGYYEQYF.

The V gene is TRBV15, the J gene TRBJ1-4; D not resolved. The V gene lost 0 bases and the J gene lost 4 bases, with 9 bases spanning the gap. This CDR3 is built from 15 residues. Germline CDR1 is LNHNV and CDR2 is YYDKDF (reference sequence). As DNA, the CDR3 is TGTGCCACCAGCAGAGATACCGGGTTTAATGAAAAACTGTTTTTT. Translating gives CATSRDTGFNEKLFF.

The V and J genes are TRBV2 and TRBJ1-1; 9 bases are shared with TRBD1. This CDR3 is 15 amino acids long. Unmatched junction bases numbered 6, after V lost 6 bases and J lost 1 base. Germline V lookup: CDR1 SNHLY, CDR2 FYNNEI. In nucleotides, the CDR3 is TGTGCCAGCAGGGGGGGACAGGGCACGAACACTGAAGCTTTCTTT. Residues: CASRGGQGTNTEAFF. Looking up the rest from reference TRBV2 and TRBJ1-1 gives the full variable domain: EPEVTQTPSHQVTQMGQEVILRCVPISNHLYFYWYRQILGQKVEFLVSFYNNEISEKSEIFDDQFSVERPDGSNFTLKIRSTKLEDSAMYFCASRGGQGTNTEAFFGQGTRLTVV.

This clone showed up just a few times. As DNA, the CDR3 is TGTGCCAGTAGTCCGGAATCGACTAGACGGGTTGAGCAGTTCTTC. Encoded protein: CASSPESTRRVEQFF. This chain connects TRBV19 to TRBJ2-1, with D possibly being TRBD2 (6 bases). Germline V gene lookup returns CDR1 LNHDA and CDR2 SQIVND (reference sequence). CDR3 size: 15 residues. V dropped 5 bases and J dropped 9 bases, with 20 bases sitting between them.

About this clone: Sequence at one end of the junction differs from germline and may be a read error. The rearrangement joins TRBV6-5 to TRBJ2-1, with D perhaps matching TRBD1 (5 bases). The V gene's germline CDR1 is MNHEY and CDR2 SVGAGI. CDR3 length: 14 residues. In DNA form, the CDR3 reads TGTGCCAGCAGTTTGACAGTGGACGGTAATGGGCAGTTCTTC. As protein: CASSLTVDGNGQFF.

This clone was picked up many times. The rearrangement uses TRBV6-6 and TRBJ2-7; 9 bases align to TRBD1. The CDR3 is made up of 13 amino acids. The germline V gene has CDR1 MNHNY and CDR2 SVGAGI (reference sequence). V lost 2 bases and J lost 6; bases outside the gene matches: 2. CDR3 amino acids: CASSYDRGGEQYF. CDR3 DNA: TGTGCCAGCAGTTACGACAGGGGGGGCGAGCAGTACTTC.

The J gene is TRBJ1-1, the V gene TRBV7-2, with a tentative D call TRBD1 (5 bases). V was cut by 6 bases and J by 3 bases, with 11 bases left in between. There are 13 residues in the CDR3. Germline CDR1 SGHTA, CDR2 FQGNSA. The CDR3 DNA follows: TGTGCCAGCAGTTGGGGCAGAGACACTGAAGCTTTCTTT. Its translation is CASSWGRDTEAFF. Supplemented by reference TRBV7-2 and TRBJ1-1, the full variable domain reads GAGVSQSPSNKVTEKGKDVELRCDPISGHTALYWYRQSLGQGLEFLIYFQGNSAPDKSGLPSDRFSAERTGGSVSTLTIQRTQQEDSAVYLCASSWGRDTEAFFGQGTRLTVV.

The chain uses TRBV3-1 (or the pseudogene TRBV3-2) and TRBJ1-3; no definite D call. CDR3 length: 14 residues. Germline CDR1 reads LGHDT; CDR2 reads YNNKEL (reference sequence). Between the trimmed V and J ends, which lost 0 bases and 2 bases, there was a span of 5 bases. The CDR3 DNA reads TGTGCCAGCAGCCAAGATCTAGCTGGAAACACCATATATTTT. This encodes CASSQDLAGNTIYF.

The chain links TRBV7-9 to TRBJ1-1; D not resolved. There are 12 residues in the CDR3. Between the trimmed V and J ends, which lost 0 bases and 7 bases, there was a span of 6 bases. Germline CDR1 reads SEHNR; CDR2 reads FQNEAQ (reference sequence). In DNA, the CDR3 is TGTGCCAGCAGCTTAGCCAGAGTTGAAGCTTTCTTT. Translating it yields CASSLARVEAFF.

J is TRBJ2-7 and V is TRBV12-3 or TRBV12-4; perhaps TRBD1 as D (5 bases). Trimming pared 8 bases from V and 4 bases from J, leaving 12 bases between. This CDR3 has 12 residues. CDR3: CASGHQPYEQYF. For the CDR3, the DNA is TGTGCCAGCGGACACCAACCTTACGAGCAGTACTTC.

The chain links TRBV4-1 to TRBJ2-7; D call uncertain. Trimming pared 0 bases from V and 6 bases from J, leaving 9 bases between. CDR1 is MGHRA, CDR2 YSYEKL, per germline. The CDR3 is made up of 13 amino acids. CDR3 sequence (DNA): TGCGCCAGCAGCCAAGAACCGTCGGGCGAGCAGTACTTC. It translates to CASSQEPSGEQYF.

The rearrangement joins TRBV4-3 to TRBJ1-4, with TRBD1 as a possible D gene (5 bases). V gave up 0 bases and J gave up 4 bases, with 24 bases separating them. Germline-derived CDR1 and CDR2 are LGHNA and YSLEER. The length of the CDR3 is 20 residues. The CDR3, as DNA: TGCGCCAGCAGCCAAGAATTTTTGGCTCGGGGCTCCGCTGGTAATGAAAAACTGTTTTTT. Protein sequence: CASSQEFLARGSAGNEKLFF.

The chain employs TRBV7-2 and TRBJ1-6; D may be TRBD1 (6 bases). The germline CDR1 and CDR2 sequences are SGHTA and FQGNSA. V was trimmed by 1 base and J by 5 bases, leaving 12 bases between them. The CDR3 runs 16 residues. CDR3 sequence: CASSLGIDRNNSPLHF. As DNA, the CDR3 is TGTGCCAGCAGCTTAGGGATCGACAGGAATAATTCACCCCTCCACTTT. Variable domain in full (rest from reference TRBV7-2 and TRBJ1-6): GAGVSQSPSNKVTEKGKDVELRCDPISGHTALYWYRQSLGQGLEFLIYFQGNSAPDKSGLPSDRFSAERTGGSVSTLTIQRTQQEDSAVYLCASSLGIDRNNSPLHFGNGTRLTVT.

The chain uses TRBV10-2 and TRBJ1-1; TRBD1 matches at 9 bases. This CDR3 contains 14 residues. The germline CDR1 and CDR2 sequences are WSHSY and SAAADI. Trimming cost V 4 bases and J 6 bases; bases outside gene matches: 6. CDR3 DNA: TGCGCCAGCAGTGGTTGGGACAGGGACTCTGAAGCTTTCTTT. The encoded protein is CASSGWDRDSEAFF.

This chain uses TRBV6-2 or TRBV6-3 with TRBJ1-6; D may be TRBD1 (5 bases). Germline V gene sequence: CDR1 MNHEY, CDR2 SVGEGT. Trimming left V 2 bases short and J 7 bases short, with 12 bases between. The CDR3 sequence is 15 residues long. The CDR3 is CASSYRGQSNSPLHF. The CDR3 DNA follows: TGTGCCAGCAGTTACAGGGGTCAGAGCAATTCACCCCTCCACTTT.